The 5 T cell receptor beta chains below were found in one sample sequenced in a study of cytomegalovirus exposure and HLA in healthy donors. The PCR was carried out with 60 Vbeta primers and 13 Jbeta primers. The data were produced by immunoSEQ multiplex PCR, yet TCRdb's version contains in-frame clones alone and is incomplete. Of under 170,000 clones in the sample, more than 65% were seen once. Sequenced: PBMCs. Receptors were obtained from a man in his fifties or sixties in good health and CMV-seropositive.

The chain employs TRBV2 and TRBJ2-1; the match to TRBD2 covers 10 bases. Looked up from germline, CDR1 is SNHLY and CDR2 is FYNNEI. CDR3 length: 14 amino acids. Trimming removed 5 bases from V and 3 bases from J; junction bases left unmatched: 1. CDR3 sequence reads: CASSRLAGYNEQFF. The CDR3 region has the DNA TGTGCCAGCAGTCGACTAGCGGGCTACAATGAGCAGTTCTTC.

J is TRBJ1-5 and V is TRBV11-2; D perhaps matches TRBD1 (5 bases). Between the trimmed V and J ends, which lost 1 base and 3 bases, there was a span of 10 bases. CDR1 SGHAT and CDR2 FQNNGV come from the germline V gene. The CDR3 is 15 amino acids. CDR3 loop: CASSLAGLINQPQHF. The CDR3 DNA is TGTGCCAGCAGCTTAGCGGGACTAATCAATCAGCCCCAGCATTTT.

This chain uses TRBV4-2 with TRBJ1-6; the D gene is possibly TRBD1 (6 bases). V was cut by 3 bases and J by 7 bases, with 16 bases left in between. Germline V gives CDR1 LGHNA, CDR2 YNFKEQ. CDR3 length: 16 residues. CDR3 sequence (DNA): TGTGCCAGCAGCCAGGTTACACAGGGAGGGAATTCACCCCTCCACTTT. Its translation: CASSQVTQGGNSPLHF.

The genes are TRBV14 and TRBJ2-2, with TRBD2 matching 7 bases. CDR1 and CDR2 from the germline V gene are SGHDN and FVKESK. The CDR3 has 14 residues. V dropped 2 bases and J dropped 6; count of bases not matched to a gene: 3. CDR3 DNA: TGTGCCAGCAGCCAATGGCGGGAGCCCGGGGAGCTGTTTTTT. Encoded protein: CASSQWREPGELFF.

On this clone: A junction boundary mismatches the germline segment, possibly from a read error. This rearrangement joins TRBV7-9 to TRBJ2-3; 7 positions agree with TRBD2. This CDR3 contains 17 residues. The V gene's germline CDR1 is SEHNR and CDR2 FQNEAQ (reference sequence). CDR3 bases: TGTTCCAGCAGCTTAGCCCCAGCGGGATGGCGCACAGATACGCAGTATTTT. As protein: CSSSLAPAGWRTDTQYF.